Included here is one TCR beta chain sequence, with context. What it binds is unknown. No glioblastoma patient carried an isocitrate dehydrogenase mutation. CDR3 length: 15 amino acids. V lost 3 bases and J 4 bases, leaving 12 bases between the germline ends. CDR1 KGHSH and CDR2 LQKENI come from the germline V gene. The data were obtained in a study of glioma-infiltrating T cells after dendritic cell vaccination. Broader study findings: Patients with more pretreatment TILs had longer time to progression and survival.

The method was immunoSEQ multiplex PCR; TCRdb's version includes in-frame clones alone and lacks a portion of them. Here the sample spans tens of thousands of clones, more than 65% being singletons. This TCR derives from a human donor with glioblastoma. The V call is TRBV18, the J call TRBJ1-4; TRBD1 is a possible D gene (5 bases). Sequencing was performed on blood, taken before dendritic cell vaccination. The CDR3 loop reads CASSPDTQNNEKLFF. The CDR3 DNA is TGTGCCAGCTCACCGGACACACAGAATAATGAAAAACTGTTTTTT.